The next 18 T cell receptor beta chains were all read from a single sample in a study of PD-L1 blockade in urothelial cancer. Time point: pretreatment peripheral blood. Profiled with immunoSEQ multiplex PCR; TCRdb holds only in-frame clones, not every one. The sample has about 70,000 clones, 85% to 90% seen once. Sequencing was performed on PBMCs, taken around atezolizumab (anti-PD-L1) treatment. Receptor source: a man between 70 and 80 years old with urothelial cancer.

The V call is TRBV2, the J call TRBJ2-4, with D possibly matching TRBD1 (6 bases). The V end was cut by 9 bases, the J end by 5 bases, with 17 bases between. In germline, CDR1 is SNHLY, CDR2 FYNNEI. CDR3 length: 14 amino acids. CDR3 sequence (DNA): TGTGCCAGTACAGGCCAGGGGTGGCAAAACATTCAGTACTTC. It translates to CASTGQGWQNIQYF. Full variable domain (outside the CDR3, taken from reference TRBV2 and TRBJ2-4): EPEVTQTPSHQVTQMGQEVILRCVPISNHLYFYWYRQILGQKVEFLVSFYNNEISEKSEIFDDQFSVERPDGSNFTLKIRSTKLEDSAMYFCASTGQGWQNIQYFGAGTRLSVL.

This chain uses TRBV9 with TRBJ2-2; D gene uncertain. Trimming shortened V by 0 bases and J by 6 bases, and 15 bases separated the two germline ends. Looked up from germline, CDR1 is SGDLS and CDR2 is YYNGEE. This CDR3 region has 16 residues. The chain's CDR3 is CASSVGRSDGSGELFF. The DNA for the CDR3 is TGTGCCAGCAGCGTAGGGCGGAGTGATGGTTCCGGGGAGCTGTTTTTT.

J is TRBJ1-1 and V is TRBV7-8; TRBD1 aligns across 9 bases. The germline gives CDR1 SGHVS, CDR2 FQNEAQ. The junction had 3 bases not matched to a gene; V was cut back by 4 bases and J by 3 bases. CDR3 length: 14 amino acids. The CDR3 here is CASSWTGVDTEAFF. CDR3 bases: TGTGCCAGCAGCTGGACAGGGGTGGACACTGAAGCTTTCTTT.

The chain combines TRBV18 with TRBJ2-2, with TRBD2 identical over 8 bases. This CDR3 region has 15 residues. V gave up 3 bases and J gave up 2 bases; unmatched junction bases: 2. Germline CDR1 is KGHSH and CDR2 is LQKENI. CDR3 DNA sequence: TGTGCCAGCTCACCTGGACTAGCTAACACCGGGGAGCTGTTTTTT. Its translation is CASSPGLANTGELFF.

This clone was recorded only once. The chain recombines TRBV23-1 with TRBJ2-5; weak D call: TRBD2 (6 bases). TRBV23-1 is an ORF, and what it does is uncertain. This CDR3 has 15 amino acids. V lost 1 base and J 1 base, leaving 10 bases between the germline ends. The CDR3 is CASSQWVTSQETQYF. The DNA for the CDR3 is TGCGCCAGCAGTCAATGGGTGACTAGCCAAGAGACCCAGTACTTC.

The V gene is TRBV5-1, the J gene TRBJ1-4, with a tentative D call TRBD1 (5 bases). V gave up 0 bases and J gave up 5 bases, with 11 bases separating them. CDR3 length: 15 residues. CDR1 is SGHRS and CDR2 is YFSETQ in the germline V gene. Written as DNA, the CDR3 is TGCGCCAGCAGCTTGGGTCCGGGGGAGAATGAAAAACTGTTTTTT. Residues: CASSLGPGENEKLFF.

The gene calls are TRBV7-8 and TRBJ1-4, with D possibly TRBD1 on 6 matching bases. Trimming removed 3 bases at V and 8 bases at J, with 7 bases between. The CDR3 has 12 amino acids. CDR1 SGHVS and CDR2 FQNEAQ come from the germline V gene. CDR3 bases: TGTGCCAGCAGCTTCGGACAGGAAAAACTGTTTTTT. Protein: CASSFGQEKLFF.

V gene TRBV7-9 combines with J gene TRBJ1-2; D not resolved. V dropped 1 base and J dropped 2 bases, with 8 bases sitting between them. Germline V gene data show CDR1 as SEHNR and CDR2 as FQNEAQ (reference sequence). The CDR3 runs to 14 residues. CDR3 nucleotide sequence: TGTGCCAGCAGCTTAGGGAGGCAAAACTATGGCTACACCTTC. Its protein product is CASSLGRQNYGYTF. Full variable domain (outside the CDR3, taken from reference TRBV7-9 and TRBJ1-2): DTGVSQNPRHKITKRGQNVTFRCDPISEHNRLYWYRQTLGQGPEFLTYFQNEAQLEKSRLLSDRFSAERPKGSFSTLEIQRTEQGDSAMYLCASSLGRQNYGYTFGSGTRLTVV.

The V and J genes are TRBV28 and TRBJ1-2; 11 bases are shared with TRBD1. Trimming at V came to 7 bases and at J to 7 bases, leaving 5 bases not matched to a gene. Germline V gene data show CDR1 as MDHEN and CDR2 as SYDVKM. CDR3 length: 13 amino acids. CDR3 coding DNA: TGTGCCAGCAAGGACAGGGGGCCGTCTGGCTACACCTTC. Amino acids: CASKDRGPSGYTF.

J is TRBJ2-2 and V is TRBV7-7; a weak D match, TRBD1 (5 bases). V lost 4 bases, J lost 6 bases, and 9 bases lay in between. Looked up from germline, CDR1 is SSHAT and CDR2 is FNYEAQ (reference sequence). The CDR3 extends over 13 amino acids. CDR3 sequence reads: CASSYRTSGELFF. CDR3 DNA sequence: TGTGCCAGCAGCTATCGGACATCCGGGGAGCTGTTTTTT.

The rearrangement joins TRBV27 to TRBJ2-7, with D possibly TRBD2 on 5 matching bases. CDR1 MNHEY and CDR2 SMNVEV come from the germline V gene (reference sequence). The CDR3 contains 14 residues. Trimming left V 7 bases short and J 7 bases short, with 20 bases between. The CDR3 spells CASKVLRDVGEQYF. In DNA form, the CDR3 reads TGTGCCAGCAAGGTGCTCCGGGATGTGGGGGAGCAGTACTTC.

The chain is built from TRBV6-1 and TRBJ2-7, with TRBD1 matching over 9 bases. The CDR3 runs to 14 residues. The trim removed 6 bases at V and 1 base at J, leaving 4 bases unmatched. Germline assignment: CDR1 MNHNS and CDR2 SASEGT. CDR3 sequence reads: CASRGGTGSYEQYF. The CDR3 DNA follows: TGTGCCAGCAGGGGAGGGACAGGGTCCTACGAGCAGTACTTC.

The chain recombines TRBV19 with TRBJ2-7, with 8 bases identical to TRBD1. Germline V gives CDR1 LNHDA, CDR2 SQIVND (reference sequence). V was pared by 3 bases and J by 1 base, with 5 bases of the junction left unmatched. This CDR3 spans 15 amino acids. The CDR3 here is CASSIGQGGSYEQYF. In DNA, the CDR3 is TGTGCCAGTAGTATCGGACAGGGAGGTTCCTACGAGCAGTACTTC.

This clone has only a few counts. The chain carries TRBV27 and TRBJ2-1; the match to TRBD2 covers 11 bases. Germline trimming cut 4 bases from V and 3 bases from J; bases unmatched to any gene: 8. Germline CDR1 and CDR2: MNHEY and SMNVEV (reference sequence). There are 17 residues in the CDR3. CDR3 residues: CASSSPATSGSYNEQFF. In DNA, the CDR3 is TGTGCCAGCAGTTCCCCTGCCACTAGCGGGAGCTACAATGAGCAGTTCTTC.

The V and J genes are TRBV6-1 and TRBJ2-7; possible D gene TRBD1, 6 bases. The CDR3 has 15 amino acids. Per the germline V gene, CDR1 is MNHNS and CDR2 is SASEGT. The V end lost 4 bases, the J end lost 3 bases, and 16 bases lay between the germline ends. CDR3 amino acids: CASSGTGFAGYEQYF. CDR3 in DNA: TGTGCCAGCAGTGGTACAGGGTTTGCGGGCTACGAGCAGTACTTC.

The chain carries TRBV5-5 and TRBJ2-1; 12 nucleotides line up with TRBD2. The CDR3 sequence is 15 residues long. Germline lookup yields CDR1 SGHKS and CDR2 YYEKEE (reference sequence). The trim removed 4 bases at V and 8 bases at J, leaving 7 bases unmatched. The CDR3 DNA sequence: TGTGCCAGCAGCCCGACACTAGCGGGAGGCTATGAGCAGTTCTTC. This sequence encodes CASSPTLAGGYEQFF. Full variable domain (remainder filled in from reference TRBV5-5 and TRBJ2-1): DAGVTQSPTHLIKTRGQQVTLRCSPISGHKSVSWYQQVLGQGPQFIFQYYEKEERGRGNFPDRFSARQFPNYSSELNVNALLLGDSALYLCASSPTLAGGYEQFFGPGTRLTVL.

This sequence joins TRBV27 and TRBJ1-4, with TRBD1 identical over 8 bases. The V gene's germline CDR1 is MNHEY and CDR2 SMNVEV (reference sequence). The CDR3 is 17 amino acids. Trimming removed 7 bases from V and 10 bases from J; junction bases left unmatched: 20. The CDR3 spells CASTVGTGQRPMGKLFF. The CDR3 bases are TGTGCCAGCACCGTGGGGACAGGTCAAAGACCCATGGGAAAACTGTTTTTT.

This clone was seen more than once but under ten times. The gene calls are TRBV27 and TRBJ2-3, with 11 bases that match TRBD2. The CDR3 length is 16 residues. CDR1 MNHEY and CDR2 SMNVEV come from the germline V gene (reference sequence). V was clipped by 5 bases and J by 2 bases; unmatched bases: 6. The CDR3 is CASSPGTSGNTDTQYF. The DNA of the CDR3 is TGTGCCAGCAGTCCCGGGACTAGCGGAAACACAGATACGCAGTATTTT.